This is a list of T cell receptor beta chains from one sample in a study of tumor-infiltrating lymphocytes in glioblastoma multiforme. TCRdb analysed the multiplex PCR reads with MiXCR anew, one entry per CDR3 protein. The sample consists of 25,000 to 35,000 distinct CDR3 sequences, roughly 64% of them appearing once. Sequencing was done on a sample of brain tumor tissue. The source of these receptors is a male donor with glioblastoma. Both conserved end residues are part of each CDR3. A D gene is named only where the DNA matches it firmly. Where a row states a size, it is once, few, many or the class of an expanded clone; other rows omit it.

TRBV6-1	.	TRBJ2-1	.	TGTGCCAGCAGTGTCGGGACCCGGAATCGCGATAAGCAGCTCTTC	CASSVGTRNRDKQLF
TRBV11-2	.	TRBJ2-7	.	TGTGCCAGCAGATTCATGGACCGGACGGTATCCTACGAGCAGTACTTC	CASRFMDRTVSYEQYF
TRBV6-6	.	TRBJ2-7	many	TGTGCCAGCAGTTACTCGAATCTCGCCTACGAGCAGTACTTC	CASSYSNLAYEQYF
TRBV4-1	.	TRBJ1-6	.	TGCGCCAGCAGCCAAGATCCGATAAGGTGGGGCGTACCCCTCCACTTT	CASSQDPIRWGVPLHF
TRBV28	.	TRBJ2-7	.	TGTGCCAGCAGAAAAGGTCCCGGACGGAGCGGTCACGAGCAGTACTTC	CASRKGPGRSGHEQYF
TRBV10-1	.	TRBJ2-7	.	TGCGCCAGCAGTGAAGGTGTTAGGGTCCAGCAGTACTTC	CASSEGVRVQQYF
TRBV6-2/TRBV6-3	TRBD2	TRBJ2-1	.	TGTGCCAGCAGTAAACTGGTCGACGGGAGGGTCGGAGAGCAGTTCTTC	CASSKLVDGRVGEQFF
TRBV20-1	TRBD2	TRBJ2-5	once	TGCAGTGCTAGAGATATAGCGGGAGGGCCTGAGGAGACCCACTACTTC	CSARDIAGGPEETHYF
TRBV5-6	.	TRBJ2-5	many	TGTGCCAGCAGCTTGGACGAGACCCAGTACTTC	CASSLDETQYF
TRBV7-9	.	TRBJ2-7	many	TGTGCCAGCAGCTTAGCCAACTACGAGCAGTACTTC	CASSLANYEQYF
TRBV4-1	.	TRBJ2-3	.	TGCGCTAGCAGCCGAGTTCTTACCCGCTCTGGCACAGATACGCAGTATTTT	CASSRVLTRSGTDTQYF
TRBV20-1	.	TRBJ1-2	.	TGCAGTGTTAGAGGCCAAGGGAAAAACAGGGACTATGACTACACCTTC	CSVRGQGKNRDYDYTF
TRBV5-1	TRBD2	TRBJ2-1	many	TGCGCCAGCAGCTCCGGGACTAGCTCGGAGCAGTTCTTC	CASSSGTSSEQFF
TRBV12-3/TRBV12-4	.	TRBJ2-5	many	TGTGCCAGCAGTTTAAATTCCGGGAGTGGGGTGGAGACCCAGTACTTC	CASSLNSGSGVETQYF
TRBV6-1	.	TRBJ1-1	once	TGTGCCATTAGTAAACTGACTGGACGGAATGAAGCTTTCTTT	CAISKLTGRNEAFF
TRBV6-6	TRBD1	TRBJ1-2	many	TGTGCCAGCAGTGGAGGGGGCGAGGTTTCCTATGGCTACACCTTC	CASSGGGEVSYGYTF